This TCR beta chain came from a study of T cell responses to AZD1222 COVID-19 vaccine. V was pared by 4 bases and J by 0 bases, with 14 bases between. This CDR3 region has 16 residues. The germline V gene encodes CDR1 LGHDT and CDR2 YNNKEL (reference sequence). A note on this clone: Its antigen remains unknown.

Assay used: immunoSEQ multiplex PCR; TCRdb lists only in-frame clones, some missing. Seen here are more than 85,000 clones, 89% observed once, and the top ten hold over 35%. Findings and caveats of the study: Epitopes outside B.1.351 and B.1.1.7 mutated regions reportedly drew nearly half of spike TCRs. Two AZD1222 administrations were followed by greater Spike-specific TCR breadth and depth.

Sequencing used peripheral blood, obtained 28 days after the second AZD1222 dose. The chain joins TRBV3-1 (or the pseudogene TRBV3-2) to TRBJ2-3; no clear D. This receptor was identified in an adult who received the AZD1222 COVID-19 vaccine. Written as DNA, the CDR3 is TGTGCCAGCAGCCTCCCTCAAGGTAGTAGCACAGATACGCAGTATTTT. Protein sequence: CASSLPQGSSTDTQYF.